This T cell receptor beta chain was recovered during a study of blood T cells in healthy people across ages (dated by TCRdb to 2014 to 2015). Turning to the overall study: In model experiments, template switching captured roughly one uniquely barcoded TCR beta cDNA molecule for every two T cells. To avoid experimental bias, donors of different ages were spread randomly across the sequencing lanes. Donors were grouped into four age groups: young (average roughly 17 years), middle-aged (around 39), aged (about 59) and long-lived (less than 85). Using deep sequencing normalized with unique cDNA molecular identifiers, the study measured how TCR beta repertoire diversity changes with age. The study analyzed two additional independent replicas of 1 million unique cDNA reads from the same blood draw for two donors, one aged 18 to 29 and one aged 80 or older. On the study overall, not on this receptor specifically: Estimates of total diversity based on one million sequenced T cells were considered lower bounds and underestimates. Observed TCR beta diversity correlated strongly with the percentage of naive T cells measured by flow cytometry. Observed TCR beta diversity per million T cells fell roughly linearly with age, and a significant reduction was already apparent by age around 44. Compared with the aged group, the long-lived group had more naive CD4+ T cells, fewer expanded clones and increased TCR diversity, suggesting age selection. Because donor CMV infection status was unknown, age-related changes in expanded clonotypes were potentially confounded. Bulk unsorted PBMC profiling prevented conclusive comparison of naive and antigen-experienced compartments.

This clonotype was seen a handful of times. Its binding antigen is unknown. Base-call qualities are not available, and no considerably larger clone is one nucleotide away. Library preparation was by 5' RACE. The sequencer was an Illumina HiSeq 2500. A second PCR of about 7 to 12 cycles was run with a J-beta primer mix and a sample-barcoded 5' primer. Each TCR beta cDNA molecule received a unique molecular identifier from a template-switch 5' adaptor carrying 12 random nucleotides. Each sample yielded at least 3 million CDR3-containing paired-end reads. The Mint cDNA synthesis kit, primed by a TRBC-specific oligonucleotide, was used to synthesize first-strand cDNA from all RNA. After uracil-DNA glycosylase treatment, a first 18-cycle PCR used universal primers M1SS and BC2_uni_R on all cDNA. Processing in the source paper ran as follows. Each sample was normalized by randomly selecting 1 million high-quality reads, each carrying a distinct molecular identifier. Reads with shared molecular identifiers were discarded instead of being binned into consensus sequences. CDR3 identification, clonotype clustering and error correction used MiTCR with a Q25 quality threshold and the strictest error-elimination algorithm. A nonparametric unseen species model using Euler transformation provided a lower-bound estimate of total TCR beta diversity. TCRdb handled the public reads itself, with Q25 trimming in fastp and clone calling in MiXCR, and kept productive beta chains. Duplicate CDR3 protein sequences are folded into a single record with the most common DNA and genes. These V and J calls originate from TCRdb's pipeline instead of the authors' own analysis. The sample table contains 700,000 or so distinct CDR3 sequences; only one count was recorded for approximately 22% of them. In total, the top ten clones hold around a fifth of the sample.

The CDR1 and CDR2 encoded by the germline V gene (reference sequence) are GTSNPN and SVGIG. Including the terminal cysteine and phenylalanine, the CDR3 comprises 13 residues. The entry retains the CDR3 DNA only, 39 bases that are in frame from base 1. V loses 4 bases, J loses 4 bases, and the germline ends lie 11 bases apart. Systemically healthy Caucasian individuals from Russia, 39 in total and aged roughly 6 to 100 years, were included as donors. Each donor gave 8 to 10 milliliters of peripheral blood, drawn into EDTA-treated Vacutainer tubes. PBMCs were isolated by Ficoll-Paque density-gradient centrifugation, with at least 6.5 million obtained per sample. Total RNA, at least 6 micrograms per sample, was extracted from PBMCs with Trizol reagent. The percentages of naive CD45RAhigh/CD27high T cells were determined by flow cytometry on a PBMC aliquot from every donor.

The origin of this receptor is a man in his 70s in good health. The sample comprised blood. The sequence joins TRBV30 to TRBJ1-3; a weak D assignment points to TRBD1 (5 bases agree). The CDR3 reads CAWTKGRGNTIYF. The base sequence is TGTGCCTGGACTAAGGGGCGCGGAAACACCATATATTTT. Beyond the CDR3, the reference TRBV30 and TRBJ1-3 genes provide the residues; the full variable domain reads: SQTIHQWPATLVQPVGSPLSLECTVEGTSNPNLYWYRQAAGRGLQLLFYSVGIGQISSEVPQNLSASRPQDRQFILSSKKLLLSDSGFYLCAWTKGRGNTIYFGEGSWLTVV.